This T cell receptor beta chain came from a study of post-analysis software for immune sequencing data (dated by TCRdb to between 2014 and 2016). About the investigation overall: Disease courses on record covered relapsing-remitting, secondary progressive and progressive-relapsing multiple sclerosis, though some patients had no subtype annotation. The multiple sclerosis patient repertoires were compared with about a dozen previously published healthy control repertoires from donors aged about 6 to 26 years. A subset of samples was prepared in parallel using single-end sample barcoding, then pooled and co-amplified after Illumina adapter ligation.

V drops 7 bases and J drops 6 bases, leaving 22 bases in between. The germline V gene encodes CDR1 MNHEY and CDR2 SVGEGT. From the cysteine up to the phenylalanine, the CDR3 has a length of 16 residues. The retained sequence is limited to the CDR3, 48 bases, with the frame set at the first base. Library preparation employed PCR. Sequenced using an Illumina HiSeq 2500. To reduce PCR and sequencing biases, unique molecular identifiers were incorporated into the TCR beta cDNA libraries. Approximately 500,000 cDNA molecules were obtained for every 1 to 10 million input T cells, so each molecule roughly corresponded to one T cell. The same protocol used for the earlier healthy control dataset was applied to prepare and sequence the patient libraries. Samples belonging to the same batch were prepared together, multiplexed and sequenced on a shared HiSeq lane. Concerning the study's data processing: Raw barcoded reads were processed with MIGEC, and single-read molecular identifier groups were discarded before consensus assembly and CDR3 extraction. VDJtools was used for post-analysis of the clonotype tables, with diversity normalized by down-sampling every dataset to the smallest sample size. In repertoire overlap clustering, CDR3 amino acid sequences, but not nucleotide sequences, were matched to correct batch-related cross-sample contamination. TCRdb passed the public sequencing reads through fastp at Q25 and MiXCR, retaining productive beta sequences. Rows with one shared CDR3 protein collapse into an entry with the most common genes and DNA. The V and J calls come from TCRdb's annotation, not from the publication. For this sample there are 750,000 to 950,000 distinct CDR3 sequences; 35% to 55% appear just once. In total, the top ten clones hold roughly 5% of the sample.

The investigation overall reported the following: Direct clustering with F measure showed strong co-clustering of samples prepared in the same batch, prompting a batch-effect correction. The multiple sclerosis patient group was slightly younger than the control group. Significantly higher frequencies in patients than in controls were found for several TRBV segments, including TRBV5-6, TRBV5-1 and TRBV20-1. Multiple sclerosis patients had significantly lower normalized Chao1 diversity than controls, a result that suggests substantial peripheral T-cell clonal expansion.

Concerning this clonotype: Its specific antigen is unknown. No base quality information exists; no much larger clone differs at one position.

TCR beta repertoires were profiled from peripheral blood of roughly twelve young patients with multiple sclerosis to demonstrate the VDJtools post-analysis software. The multiple sclerosis patients were children and adolescents ranging in age from 6 to 15 years. The rearrangement joined TRBV6-2 or TRBV6-3 to TRBJ2-1, with the D gene too uncertain to name. This clonotype was obtained from a girl between 5 and 17 years old with multiple sclerosis. Sequencing input: blood. The CDR3 sequence is CASNKLGGAFPNEQFF. The sequenced DNA: TGTGCCAGCAATAAACTCGGCGGCGCGTTCCCCAATGAGCAGTTCTTC.